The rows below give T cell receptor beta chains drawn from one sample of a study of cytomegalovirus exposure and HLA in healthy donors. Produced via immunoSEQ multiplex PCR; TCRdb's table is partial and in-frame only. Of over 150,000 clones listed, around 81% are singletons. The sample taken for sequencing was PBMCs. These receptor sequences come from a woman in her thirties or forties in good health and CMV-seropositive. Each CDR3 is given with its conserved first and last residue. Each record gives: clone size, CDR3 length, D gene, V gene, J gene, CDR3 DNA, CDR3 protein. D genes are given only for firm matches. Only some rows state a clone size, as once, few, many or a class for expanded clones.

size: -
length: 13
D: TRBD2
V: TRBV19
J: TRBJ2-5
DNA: TGTGCCAGTAGCGGGAGGGCCCCAGAGACCCAGTACTTC
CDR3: CASSGRAPETQYF

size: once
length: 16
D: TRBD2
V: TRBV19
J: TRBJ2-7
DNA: TGTGCCAGTAGTCCTTTGGGAAGCGGGAAAGGAGGCGAGCAGTACTTC
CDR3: CASSPLGSGKGGEQYF

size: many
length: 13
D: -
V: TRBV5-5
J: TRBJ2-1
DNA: TGTGCCAGCAGCCCCAACTCAGGACAGGAGCAGTTCTTC
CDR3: CASSPNSGQEQFF

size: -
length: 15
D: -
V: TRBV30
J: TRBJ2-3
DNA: TGTGCCTGGAGTCCGAGGGAGGCTAGCACAGATACGCAGTATTTT
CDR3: CAWSPREASTDTQYF

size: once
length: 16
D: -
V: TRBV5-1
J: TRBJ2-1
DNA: TGCGCCAGCAGCTTCATGGCGGGACCCGTCTACAATGAGCAGTTCTTC
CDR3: CASSFMAGPVYNEQFF

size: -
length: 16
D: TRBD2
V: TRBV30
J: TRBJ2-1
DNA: TGTGCCTGGAGCGAAAGACTAGCGGGACTATACAATGAGCAGTTCTTC
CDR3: CAWSERLAGLYNEQFF

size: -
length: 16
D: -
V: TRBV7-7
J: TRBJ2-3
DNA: TGTGCTAGCAGCTTCGGTGCGTTAGGAGCGGGCGATACGCAGTATTTT
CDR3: CASSFGALGAGDTQYF

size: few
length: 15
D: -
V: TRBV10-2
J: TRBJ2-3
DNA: TGCGCCAGCAGAGAACGAGCGGGCCGCACAGATACGCAGTATTTT
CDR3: CASRERAGRTDTQYF

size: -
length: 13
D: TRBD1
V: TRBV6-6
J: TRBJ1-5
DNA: TGTGCCAGCAGTCAGGGGGTCTATCAGCCCCAGCATTTT
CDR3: CASSQGVYQPQHF

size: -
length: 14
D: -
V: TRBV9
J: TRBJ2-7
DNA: TGTGCCAGCAGCGTAGACGGGAGTTTCCACGAGCAGTACTTC
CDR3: CASSVDGSFHEQYF

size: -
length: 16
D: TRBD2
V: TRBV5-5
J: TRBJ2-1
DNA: TGTGCCAGCAGCTTTACTAGCGGGAGGGCCTACAATGAGCAGTTCTTC
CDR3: CASSFTSGRAYNEQFF

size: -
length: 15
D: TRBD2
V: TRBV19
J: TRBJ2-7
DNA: TGTGCCAGTAGAATCACTAGCGGGAGCAACTACGAGCAGTACTTC
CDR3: CASRITSGSNYEQYF

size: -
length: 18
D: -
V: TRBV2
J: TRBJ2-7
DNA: TGTGCCAGCAGTGAAGCGCTTCGTCTTAGCGGACCCTCCTACGAGCAGTACTTC
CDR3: CASSEALRLSGPSYEQYF

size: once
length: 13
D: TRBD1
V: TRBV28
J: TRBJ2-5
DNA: TGTGCCAGCAGTCTAGGACAGGTGGAGACCCAGTACTTC
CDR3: CASSLGQVETQYF

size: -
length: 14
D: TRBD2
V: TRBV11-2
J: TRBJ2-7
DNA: TGTGCCAGCAGTGGGACTAGCATATCCTACGAGCAGTACTTC
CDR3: CASSGTSISYEQYF

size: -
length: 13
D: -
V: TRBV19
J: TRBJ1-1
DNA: TGTGCCAGTAGCAGGGTGGGTGTCACTGAAGCTTTCTTT
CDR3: CASSRVGVTEAFF

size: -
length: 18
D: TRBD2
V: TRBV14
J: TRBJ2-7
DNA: TGTGCCAGCAGCCAACCTGGACTAGCGGGAGCCATCTCCTACGAGCAGTACTTC
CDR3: CASSQPGLAGAISYEQYF

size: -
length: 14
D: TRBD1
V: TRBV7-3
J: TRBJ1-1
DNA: TGTGCCAGCAGCTTAACAGGGGGCGTAACTGAAGCTTTCTTT
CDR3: CASSLTGGVTEAFF

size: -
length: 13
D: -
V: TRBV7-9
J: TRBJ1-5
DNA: TGTGCCAGCACGATAGGGGGTAATCAGCCCCAGCATTTT
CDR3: CASTIGGNQPQHF

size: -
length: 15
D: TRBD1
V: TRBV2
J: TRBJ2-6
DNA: TGTGCCGGACAACAGGGGGCGGGTGGGGCCAACGTCCTGACTTTC
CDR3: CAGQQGAGGANVLTF

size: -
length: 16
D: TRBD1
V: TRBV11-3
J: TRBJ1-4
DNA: TGTGCCAGCAGTGGAGGCAGGGGGCGCCGGTCTGAAAAACTGTTTTTT
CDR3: CASSGGRGRRSEKLFF

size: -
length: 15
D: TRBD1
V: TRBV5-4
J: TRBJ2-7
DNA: TGTGCCAGCAGCTTATTATCGACAGGGGGAAACGAGCAGTACTTC
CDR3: CASSLLSTGGNEQYF

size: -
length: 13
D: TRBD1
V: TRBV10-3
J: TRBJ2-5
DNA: TGTGCCATCAGTTCGGGACAGTGGGAGACCCAGTACTTC
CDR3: CAISSGQWETQYF

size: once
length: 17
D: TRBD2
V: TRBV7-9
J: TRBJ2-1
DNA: TGTGCCAGCAGCTTGTCCCCGCTAGCGGGAGGCTACAATGAGCAGTTCTTC
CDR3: CASSLSPLAGGYNEQFF

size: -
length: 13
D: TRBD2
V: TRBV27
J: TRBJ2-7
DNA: TGTGCCAGCAGTTTACTAGCGGGGCACGAGCAGTACTTC
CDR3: CASSLLAGHEQYF

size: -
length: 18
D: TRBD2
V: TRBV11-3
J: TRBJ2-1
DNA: TGTGCCAGCAGCTTAGAGCCCCCGACTAGCGCCAAAGGTAGGGAGCAGTTCTTC
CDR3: CASSLEPPTSAKGREQFF

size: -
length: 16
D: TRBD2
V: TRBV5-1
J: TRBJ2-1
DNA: TGCGCCAGCAGCCCGGTCGCGGGAGGGCGGTACAATGAGCAGTTCTTC
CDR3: CASSPVAGGRYNEQFF

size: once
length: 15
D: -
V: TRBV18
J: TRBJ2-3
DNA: TGTGCCAACTCACCAAGGGGATCTAGCACAGATACGCAGTATTTT
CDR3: CANSPRGSSTDTQYF